The 8 T cell receptor beta chains below come from one sample, sequenced in a study of OX40 agonist ivuxolimab in advanced cancers. TCRdb's copy holds only in-frame clones and misses some; the assay was immunoSEQ multiplex PCR. The table shows tens of thousands of clones, with about 85% occurring only once. Sequences were derived from CD4+ or CD8+ T cells sorted from blood, sampled in a trial of the OX40 agonist ivuxolimab. Source of these receptors: an adult with an advanced solid tumor such as melanoma, head and neck, liver or kidney cancer.

This chain links TRBV10-3 with TRBJ1-1; tentative D call: TRBD1 (6 bases). Trimming left V 10 bases short and J 4 bases short, with 13 bases between. Germline V CDR1 and CDR2: ENHRY, SYGVKD. The CDR3 length is 12 residues. The CDR3 DNA is TGTGCCACCGTGGGAGGGGGCACTGAAGCTTTCTTT. Its protein is CATVGGGTEAFF.

The chain carries TRBV6-1 and TRBJ2-1, with 10 nucleotides matching TRBD2. The CDR3 is made up of 15 amino acids. V lost 6 bases and J lost 3; bases outside the gene matches: 5. The V gene's germline CDR1 is MNHNS and CDR2 SASEGT. In DNA, the CDR3 is TGTGCCAGCAGACAAGCTAGCGGGAGCTACAATGAGCAGTTCTTC. Protein sequence: CASRQASGSYNEQFF.

The rearrangement links TRBV5-1 to TRBJ2-2, with D possibly TRBD2 on 5 matching bases. Trimming removed 4 bases from V and 0 bases from J, with 13 bases in between. The CDR3 is made up of 16 amino acids. Germline CDR1 SGHRS, CDR2 YFSETQ. In DNA form, the CDR3 reads TGCGCCAGCAGCAGGAGCGGCACAACGAACACCGGGGAGCTGTTTTTT. Amino acids: CASSRSGTTNTGELFF.

The rearrangement joins TRBV4-1 to TRBJ2-1; D gene uncertain. Germline V gene sequence: CDR1 MGHRA, CDR2 YSYEKL. The CDR3 is 15 amino acids. Trimming took off 4 bases at V and 6 bases at J, with 16 bases between the two ends. The CDR3 nucleotides read TGCGCCAGCAGCCGCCCCGGTGAAGGGCTCAATGAGCAGTTCTTC. Protein: CASSRPGEGLNEQFF.

The chain carries TRBV6-1 and TRBJ2-1; unclear D gene. This CDR3 contains 14 residues. Trimming removed 2 bases from V and 9 bases from J, with 14 bases in between. Germline CDR1 MNHNS, CDR2 SASEGT. Written as DNA, the CDR3 is TGTGCCAGCAGTGAATCCGCTCCGTTGCTTGAGCAGTTCTTC. Protein product: CASSESAPLLEQFF.

About this clone: Within the sample, other DNA sequences also encode this same CDR3. V and J are TRBV29-1 and TRBJ2-5; TRBD1 aligns across 7 bases. The CDR3 has 13 amino acids. Looked up from germline, CDR1 is SQVTM and CDR2 is ANQGSEA. Unmatched junction bases numbered 6, after V lost 3 bases and J lost 5 bases. The CDR3 sequence: CSVEGQRAETQYF. CDR3 sequence (DNA): TGCAGCGTTGAGGGACAGAGAGCCGAGACCCAGTACTTC. Filled out from reference TRBV29-1 and TRBJ2-5, the complete variable domain reads SAVISQKPSRDICQRGTSLTIQCQVDSQVTMMFWYRQQPGQSLTLIATANQGSEATYESGFVIDKFPISRPNLTFSTLTVSNMSPEDSSIYLCSVEGQRAETQYFGPGTRLLVL.

J is TRBJ2-7 and V is TRBV11-1; either TRBD1 or TRBD2 may supply D (5 bases each). Trimming took 5 bases from V and 4 from J, leaving 12 bases between them. This CDR3 region has 13 residues. Germline V gives CDR1 SGHAT, CDR2 FQDESV (reference sequence). CDR3 bases: TGTGCCAGCAGCCCGGGACGGTTTTACGAGCAGTACTTC. It specifies CASSPGRFYEQYF.

The chain uses TRBV19 and TRBJ1-3; D unclear. With 3 bases removed from V and 0 bases from J, the gap between germline ends came to 6 bases. The CDR3 is 14 residues long. Germline CDR1 LNHDA, CDR2 SQIVND (reference sequence). CDR3 in amino acids: CASSIGSSGNTIYF. CDR3 bases: TGTGCCAGTAGTATCGGATCCTCTGGAAACACCATATATTTT.